This record looks at one TCR beta chain sequence and its context. The sample holds many counts of this clonotype. This receptor's antigen is unknown. No per-base quality is available; no much larger clone lies one base away. These data are taken from a study of early T cells in non-severe SARS-CoV-2 infection (dated by TCRdb to the early 2020s). Notes on the research overall: Bulk RNA from unsorted whole blood was used for TCR sequencing, so alpha and beta chains could not be paired.

Deletion took 2 bases off V and 4 bases off J, with a span of 14 bases between the germline ends. Inclusive of the bounding cysteine and phenylalanine, the CDR3 is 14 residues long. Only CDR3 DNA remains: 42 bases, in frame from the first base. Based on the germline V gene (reference sequence), the CDR1 and CDR2 sequences are DFQATT and SNEGSKA. General findings and caveats noted by the study authors: VDJdb matching was skewed toward anti-spike CD8 responses and likely underestimated virus-specific expansions by missing private and CD4 specificities.

The library was generated by 5' RACE. Sequencing instrument: NextSeq 500. The TCR library protocol attached unique molecular identifiers to individual cDNA molecules to correct for sequencing error and PCR bias. TCR alpha and beta chains were both sequenced, and the abundances of alpha and beta sequences in each sample were closely correlated with each other. In the original analysis: Decombinator V4 was used to annotate the V gene, J gene and CDR3 of the TCR sequences. TCRs were defined as expanded if a significant change between any two time points was detected under a Poisson model with p below 0.0001. Abundances of TCRs were expressed as counts per million after normalisation to the total number of TCRs sequenced in each sample. TRAV1-2 paired with TRAJ12, TRAJ20 or TRAJ33 defined MAIT TCRs, while TRAV10 paired with TRAJ18 defined iNKT TCRs. VDJdb, accessed on 1 November 2021, was searched for TCRs annotated for CMV, EBV and SARS-CoV-2, and TCRs annotated for more than one antigen were excluded. TCRdb passed the public sequencing reads through fastp at Q25 and MiXCR, retaining productive beta sequences. Entries are consolidated by CDR3 protein sequence, retaining the most common genes and DNA. The V and J calls, along with clone size, are taken from TCRdb and not from the paper's own processing. This sample holds tens of thousands of distinct CDR3 sequences; roughly 13% were observed only once. 5% to 5.5% of the sample is taken by the ten largest.

The study was a case-control design nested within a healthcare worker cohort in London, UK, with weekly nasopharyngeal swab PCR tests and blood sampling. Healthcare workers were recruited during the week of the UK lockdown, between 23 and 31 March 2020, and followed weekly for up to roughly 15 weeks. The chain is encoded by TRBV20-1 joined to TRBJ1-1, and possibly TRBD1, on 6 matching bases. Input material: whole blood. The source of this sequence is an adult who was a healthcare worker with PCR-confirmed SARS-CoV-2 infection or an uninfected control (not recorded which). The CDR3 protein is CSARSAGEGTEAFF. Read as DNA, the sequence is TGCAGTGCTAGATCGGCAGGGGAGGGCACTGAAGCTTTCTTT.